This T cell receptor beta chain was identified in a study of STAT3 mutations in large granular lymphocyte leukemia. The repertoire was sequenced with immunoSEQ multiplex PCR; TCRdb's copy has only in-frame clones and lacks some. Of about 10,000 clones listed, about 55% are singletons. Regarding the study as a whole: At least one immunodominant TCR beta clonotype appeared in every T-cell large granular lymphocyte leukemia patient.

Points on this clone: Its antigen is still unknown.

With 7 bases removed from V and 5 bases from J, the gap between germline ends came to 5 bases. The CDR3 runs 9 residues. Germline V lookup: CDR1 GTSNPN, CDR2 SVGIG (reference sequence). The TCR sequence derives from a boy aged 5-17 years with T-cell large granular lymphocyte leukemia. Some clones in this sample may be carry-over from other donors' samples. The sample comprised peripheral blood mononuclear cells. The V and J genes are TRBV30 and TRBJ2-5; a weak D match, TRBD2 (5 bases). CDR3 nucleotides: TGTGCCTCGGGGGAGACCCAGTACTTC. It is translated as CASGETQYF.